The 4 T cell receptor beta chains below were found in one sample sequenced in a study of response to subunit inactivated influenza vaccine. TCRdb recomputed calls from the RT-PCR reads with MiXCR, one row per CDR3 protein. The sample has hundreds of thousands of distinct CDR3 sequences, about 15% seen once. The source was PBMCs from blood, collected less than 15 days before vaccination. These receptor sequences come from a man in his fifties who received an inactivated influenza vaccine.

This clonotype was seen ten or more times. The V gene is TRBV4-1, the J gene TRBJ1-2; D remains unclear. The V gene lost 2 bases and the J gene lost 4 bases, with 8 bases spanning the gap. Germline V gene sequence: CDR1 MGHRA, CDR2 YSYEKL. The CDR3 contains 13 residues. CDR3 sequence: CASSQRTAYGYTF. DNA of the CDR3: TGCGCCAGCAGCCAAAGGACGGCCTATGGCTACACCTTC.

Ten or more counts support this clonotype. V is TRBV7-2 and J is TRBJ2-7; 14 nucleotides line up with TRBD2. Unmatched junction bases numbered 6, after V lost 5 bases and J lost 6 bases. Germline V lookup: CDR1 SGHTA, CDR2 FQGNSA. The CDR3 extends over 15 amino acids. The CDR3 coding sequence is TGTGCCAGCAGCCCCCTGGGACTAGCGGGAGCCGAGCAGTACTTC. It translates to CASSPLGLAGAEQYF.

This clonotype was observed a handful of times. This chain uses TRBV19 with TRBJ1-1, with 7 positions matching TRBD1. The CDR3 loop spans 13 amino acids. Looked up from germline, CDR1 is LNHDA and CDR2 is SQIVND (reference sequence). V was pared by 7 bases and J by 10 bases, with 12 bases of the junction left unmatched. CDR3 residues: CASIPARQGPAFF. In DNA, the CDR3 is TGTGCCAGTATCCCCGCGCGACAGGGTCCAGCTTTCTTT.

The V call is TRBV6-1, the J call TRBJ2-2, with D possibly matching TRBD2 (6 bases). Trimming pared 6 bases from V and 5 bases from J, leaving 16 bases between. CDR3 length: 15 residues. Germline CDR1 is MNHNS and CDR2 is SASEGT. CDR3 region: CASREGGIYTGELFF. DNA of the CDR3: TGTGCCAGCAGAGAGGGCGGGATTTATACCGGGGAGCTGTTTTTT.